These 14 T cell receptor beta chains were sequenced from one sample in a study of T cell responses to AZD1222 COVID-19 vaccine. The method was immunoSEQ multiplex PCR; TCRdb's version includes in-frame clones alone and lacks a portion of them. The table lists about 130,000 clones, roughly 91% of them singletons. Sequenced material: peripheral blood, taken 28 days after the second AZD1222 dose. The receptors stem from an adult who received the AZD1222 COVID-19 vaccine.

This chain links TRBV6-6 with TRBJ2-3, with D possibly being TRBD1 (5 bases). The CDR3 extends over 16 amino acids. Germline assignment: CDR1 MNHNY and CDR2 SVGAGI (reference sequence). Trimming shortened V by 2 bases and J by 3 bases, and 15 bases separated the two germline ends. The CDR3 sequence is CASSYRGIEGTDTQYF. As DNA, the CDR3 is TGTGCCAGCAGTTACAGGGGAATTGAAGGGACAGATACGCAGTATTTT.

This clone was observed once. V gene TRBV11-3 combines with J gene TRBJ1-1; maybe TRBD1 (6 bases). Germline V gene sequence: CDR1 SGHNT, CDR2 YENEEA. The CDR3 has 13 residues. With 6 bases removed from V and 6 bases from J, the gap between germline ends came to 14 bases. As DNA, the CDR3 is TGTGCCAGCAGTTCAAGGGGGAGATCTGAAGCTTTCTTT. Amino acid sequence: CASSSRGRSEAFF.

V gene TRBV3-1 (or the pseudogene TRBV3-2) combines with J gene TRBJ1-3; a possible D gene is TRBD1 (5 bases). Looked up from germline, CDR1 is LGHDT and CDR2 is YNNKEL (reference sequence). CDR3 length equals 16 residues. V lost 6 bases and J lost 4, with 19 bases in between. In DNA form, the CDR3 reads TGTGCCAGCAGAGACCTATATGGGGGTGCCGGAAACACCATATATTTT. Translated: CASRDLYGGAGNTIYF.

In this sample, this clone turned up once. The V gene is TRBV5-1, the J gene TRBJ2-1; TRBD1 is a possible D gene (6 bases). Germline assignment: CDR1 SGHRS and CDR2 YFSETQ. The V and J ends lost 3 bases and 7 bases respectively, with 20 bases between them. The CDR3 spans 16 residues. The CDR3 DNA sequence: TGCGCCAGCAGCTACGAGACAGGTTCGGCCAAAAATGAGCAGTTCTTC. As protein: CASSYETGSAKNEQFF. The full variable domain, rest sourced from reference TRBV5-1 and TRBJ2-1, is KAGVTQTPRYLIKTRGQQVTLSCSPISGHRSVSWYQQTPGQGLQFLFEYFSETQRNKGNFPGRFSGRQFSNSRSEMNVSTLELGDSALYLCASSYETGSAKNEQFFGPGTRLTVL.

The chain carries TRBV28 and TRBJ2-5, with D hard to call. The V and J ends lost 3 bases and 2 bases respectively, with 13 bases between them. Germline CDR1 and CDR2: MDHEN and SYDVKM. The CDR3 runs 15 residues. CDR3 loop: CASSFPDGGQETQYF. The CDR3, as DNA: TGTGCCAGCAGTTTCCCGGACGGTGGACAAGAGACCCAGTACTTC.

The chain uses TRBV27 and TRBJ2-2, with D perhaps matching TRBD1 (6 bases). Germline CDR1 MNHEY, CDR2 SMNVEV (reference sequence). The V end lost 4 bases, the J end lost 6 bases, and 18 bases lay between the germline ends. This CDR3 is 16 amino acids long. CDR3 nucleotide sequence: TGTGCCAGCAGTTCATCAAGCAGACAGGCCCCCGGGGAGCTGTTTTTT. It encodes CASSSSSRQAPGELFF.

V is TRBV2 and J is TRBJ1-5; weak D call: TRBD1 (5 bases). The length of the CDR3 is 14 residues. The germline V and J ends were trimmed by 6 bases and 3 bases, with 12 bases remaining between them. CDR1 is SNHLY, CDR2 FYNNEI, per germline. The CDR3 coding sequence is TGTGCCAGCAGACAAGACAGCCTCAATCAGCCCCAGCATTTT. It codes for CASRQDSLNQPQHF.

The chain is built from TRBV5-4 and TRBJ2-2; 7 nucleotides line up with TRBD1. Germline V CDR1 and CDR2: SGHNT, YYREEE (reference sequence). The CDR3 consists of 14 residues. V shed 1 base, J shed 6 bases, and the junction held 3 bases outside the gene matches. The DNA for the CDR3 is TGTGCCAGCAGCTTGCGAAGGGGGCCCGGGGAGCTGTTTTTT. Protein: CASSLRRGPGELFF.

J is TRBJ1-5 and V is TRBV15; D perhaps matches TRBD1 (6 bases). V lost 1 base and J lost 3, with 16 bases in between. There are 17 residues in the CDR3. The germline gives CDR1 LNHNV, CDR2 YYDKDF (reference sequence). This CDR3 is CATSRGPGHISNQPQHF. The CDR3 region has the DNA TGTGCCACCAGCAGAGGGCCGGGACACATATCCAATCAGCCCCAGCATTTT.

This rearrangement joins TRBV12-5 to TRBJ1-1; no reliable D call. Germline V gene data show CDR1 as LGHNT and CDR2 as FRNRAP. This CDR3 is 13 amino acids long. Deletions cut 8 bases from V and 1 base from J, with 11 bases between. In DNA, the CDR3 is TGTGCTAGTACGGCAGGATGGAACACTGAAGCTTTCTTT. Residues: CASTAGWNTEAFF.

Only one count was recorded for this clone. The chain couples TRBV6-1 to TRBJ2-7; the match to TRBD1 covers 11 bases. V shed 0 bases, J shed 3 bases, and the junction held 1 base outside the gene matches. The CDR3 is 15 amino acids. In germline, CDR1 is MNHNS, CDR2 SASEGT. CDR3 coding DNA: TGTGCCAGCAGTGAAGCGGGGACAGGGGGCTACGAGCAGTACTTC. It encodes CASSEAGTGGYEQYF.

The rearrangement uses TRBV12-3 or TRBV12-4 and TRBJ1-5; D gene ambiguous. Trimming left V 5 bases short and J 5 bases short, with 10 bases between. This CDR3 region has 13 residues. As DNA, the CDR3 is TGTGCCAGCAGTCCTAGGGCCGATCAGCCCCAGCATTTT. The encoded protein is CASSPRADQPQHF.

The CDR3 bases are TGTGCCAGCAGTGAAAGGAGGAGTCCTCAAGAGACCCAGTACTTC. Protein product: CASSERRSPQETQYF. V is TRBV2 and J is TRBJ2-5; D might be TRBD2 (5 bases). Germline V CDR1 and CDR2: SNHLY, FYNNEI. V lost 2 bases to trimming and J lost 2 bases, with 12 bases between them. The CDR3 has 15 amino acids. Drawing the rest from reference TRBV2 and TRBJ2-5, the complete variable domain is EPEVTQTPSHQVTQMGQEVILRCVPISNHLYFYWYRQILGQKVEFLVSFYNNEISEKSEIFDDQFSVERPDGSNFTLKIRSTKLEDSAMYFCASSERRSPQETQYFGPGTRLLVL.

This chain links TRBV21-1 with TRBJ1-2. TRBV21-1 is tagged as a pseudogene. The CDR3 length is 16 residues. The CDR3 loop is CASTKNGNSASYGYTF. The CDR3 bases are TGTGCCAGCACCAAAAACGGGAATTCAGCAAGCTATGGCTACACCTTC.